This entry is about one TCR beta chain. These data belong to a study of technical replicates of blood from several donors. TCRdb keeps only in-frame clones here, not all; method: immunoSEQ multiplex PCR. In the table there are under 90,000 clones, about 96% of which are singletons. This CDR3 spans 17 amino acids. V was pared by 5 bases and J by 1 base, with 12 bases of the junction left unmatched. Germline-derived CDR1 and CDR2 are LNHDA and SQIVND (reference sequence). The J gene is TRBJ1-1, the V gene TRBV19; 8 nucleotides agree with TRBD1. This clonotype was obtained from a human donor in good health. Input material: T cells isolated from PBMCs. The CDR3 sequence: CASSLRPPGQANTEAFF. The CDR3 DNA follows: TGTGCCAGTAGTTTGCGTCCTCCGGGACAGGCGAACACTGAAGCTTTCTTT.